The present T cell receptor beta chain was sequenced within a study of T cells after yellow fever vaccination. The 5'RACE template-switching step produced TCR cDNA and added a universal primer site and UMIs. Using its own MiXCR run on the 5' RACE reads, TCRdb lists one record per CDR3 protein. The profile shows about 550,000 distinct CDR3 sequences, about a fifth of them singletons. Comment on this clonotype: Its antigen is as yet unknown.

CDR3 length: 15 amino acids. Trimming removed 4 bases from V and 3 bases from J, with 13 bases in between. The germline V gene has CDR1 SGHDN and CDR2 FVKESK. Whole-study results and caveats: Clonotypes shared by both compartments, CD4 and CD8, made up a small share.

This specimen consisted of PBMCs, obtained 15 days after the yellow fever booster vaccination. The chain employs TRBV14 and TRBJ2-1; D uncertain. The source of this sequence is a man aged 25-45 years who received the YFV17D yellow fever vaccine. DNA of the CDR3: TGTGCCAGCAGCCTATGGACCAACCGCTACAATGAGCAGTTCTTC. It codes for CASSLWTNRYNEQFF.